This entry lists 5 T cell receptor beta chains sequenced from one sample in a study of post-analysis software for immune sequencing data. Study-level points and caveats: With TRBV5-6, TRBV5-1 and TRBV20-1 included, about five TRBV segments were more frequent in patients than in controls.

Unique molecular identifiers were built into the TCR beta cDNA libraries. MiXCR, applied by TCRdb to the PCR reads, yields one record per CDR3 protein. The table has hundreds of thousands of distinct CDR3 sequences, approximately 60% seen once. No cognate antigen is known for these TCRs. Sample: blood. The receptor set was obtained from a girl aged 2 to 9 with multiple sclerosis.

The chain joins TRBV6-2 or TRBV6-3 to TRBJ1-5, with D tentatively TRBD1 (5 bases). Trimming took off 6 bases at V and 2 bases at J, with 11 bases between the two ends. CDR1 MNHEY and CDR2 SVGEGT come from the germline V gene. The CDR3 covers 14 residues. The DNA of the CDR3 is TGTGCCAGCAGGACGGGAGGGGGCAATCAGCCCCAGCATTTT. It codes for CASRTGGGNQPQHF.

The chain carries TRBV20-1 and TRBJ2-1, with no clear D. Trimming took 3 bases from V and 13 from J, leaving 16 bases between them. The CDR3 spans 12 residues. Germline V gives CDR1 DFQATT, CDR2 SNEGSKA (reference sequence). The CDR3 reads CSASADAKSQFF. The CDR3 coding sequence is TGCAGTGCTAGTGCAGACGCAAAGAGCCAGTTCTTC.

The rearrangement joins TRBV25-1 to TRBJ2-7; 11 nucleotides line up with TRBD2. Germline CDR1 and CDR2: MGHDK and SYGVNS. V was pared by 3 bases and J by 5 bases, with 3 bases of the junction left unmatched. The CDR3 covers 14 residues. The CDR3 sequence: CASSDTSGSHEQYF. The CDR3 coding sequence is TGTGCCAGCAGTGACACTAGCGGGAGCCACGAGCAGTACTTC.

J is TRBJ1-6 and V is TRBV12-3 or TRBV12-4; D not certain. V gave up 3 bases and J gave up 10 bases, with 22 bases separating them. There are 17 residues in the CDR3. This CDR3 is CASSFGLFCGTGSPLHF. In nucleotides, the CDR3 is TGTGCCAGCAGTTTTGGATTGTTCTGTGGTACCGGATCACCCCTCCACTTT.

The chain combines TRBV12-3 or TRBV12-4 with TRBJ2-1; 12 bases map to TRBD2. The CDR3 loop spans 14 amino acids. With V trimmed by 7 bases and J by 7 bases, 5 bases remained unmatched. CDR3 sequence reads: CASTRTSGMNEQFF. The DNA for the CDR3 is TGTGCCAGCACCAGGACTAGCGGGATGAATGAGCAGTTCTTC.